This record looks at one T cell receptor (beta chain) sequence and its context. Authors' methods: Cell counts per sample came from amplifying reference gene primers. Assay used: immunoSEQ multiplex PCR; TCRdb lists only in-frame clones, some missing. The D gene and trimming were derived from the DNA, and the V and J assignments and clone size from that table. The sample consists of 100,000 to 150,000 clones, approximately 84% of them appearing once. The CDR3 has 15 amino acids. CDR1 is SQVTM and CDR2 is ANQGSEA in the germline V gene. Germline trimming cut 5 bases from V and 0 bases from J; bases unmatched to any gene: 7. The record originates from a study of blood T cell repertoires in COVID-19.

The origin of this receptor is a woman in her 30s who had recovered from COVID-19. Material for sequencing was peripheral blood. This chain links TRBV29-1 with TRBJ2-7; TRBD1 matches 10 bases. CDR3: CSVQPGTGVSYEQYF. The CDR3 DNA follows: TGCAGCGTTCAACCTGGGACAGGGGTCTCCTACGAGCAGTACTTC.